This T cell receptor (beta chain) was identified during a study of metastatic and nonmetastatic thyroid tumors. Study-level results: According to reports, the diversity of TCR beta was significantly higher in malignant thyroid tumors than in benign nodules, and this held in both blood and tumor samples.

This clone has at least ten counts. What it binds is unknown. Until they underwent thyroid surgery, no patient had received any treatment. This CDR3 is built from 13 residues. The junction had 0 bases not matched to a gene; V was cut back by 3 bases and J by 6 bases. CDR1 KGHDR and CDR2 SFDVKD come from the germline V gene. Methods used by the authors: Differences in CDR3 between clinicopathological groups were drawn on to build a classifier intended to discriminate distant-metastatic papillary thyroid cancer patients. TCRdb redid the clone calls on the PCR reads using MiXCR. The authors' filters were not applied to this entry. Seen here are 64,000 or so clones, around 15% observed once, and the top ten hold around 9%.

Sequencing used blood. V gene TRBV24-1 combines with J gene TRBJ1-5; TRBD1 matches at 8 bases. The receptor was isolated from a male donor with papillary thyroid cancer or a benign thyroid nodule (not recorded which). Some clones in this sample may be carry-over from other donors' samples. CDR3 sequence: CATSDTGGQPQHF. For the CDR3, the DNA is TGTGCCACCAGTGATACAGGGGGTCAGCCCCAGCATTTT.